Presented here are 8 T cell receptor beta chains from one specimen sequenced in a study of Graves' ophthalmopathy and Graves' hyperthyroidism. Using RNA transcripts, the TCR beta CDR3 regions were amplified. RT-PCR in the first round used HTBI primers; a second-round multiplex PCR followed. TCRdb analysed the multiplex PCR reads with MiXCR anew, one entry per CDR3 protein. The sample contains about 400,000 distinct CDR3 sequences, approximately 20% of which appear only once. The sequenced sample consisted of peripheral blood. These receptors originate from a woman younger than 35 with Graves' ophthalmopathy.

The sample holds many counts of this clonotype. The chain couples TRBV5-1 to TRBJ2-4; tentatively, D is TRBD1 (6 bases). Between the trimmed V and J ends, which lost 0 bases and 5 bases, there was a span of 15 bases. CDR1 and CDR2 (germline): SGHRS, YFSETQ. CDR3 length: 16 amino acids. CDR3 nucleotides: TGCGCCAGCAGCTTGGGACAGGCCCGAGGGGAAAACATTCAGTACTTC. Translating gives CASSLGQARGENIQYF.

Ten or more counts support this clonotype. A read error may produce the germline difference seen at one junction end. The chain's CDR3 is CASSGGGSPLRF. The CDR3 DNA is TGTGCCAGCAGTGGGGGGGGTTCACCCCTCCGCTTT. V is TRBV28 and J is TRBJ1-6; D is possibly TRBD1 (5 bases). The CDR3 contains 12 residues. Germline V gene lookup returns CDR1 MDHEN and CDR2 SYDVKM.

V usage is TRBV19 and J usage is TRBJ2-5; D may be TRBD2 (6 bases). The CDR3 is 16 residues long. Deletions cut 4 bases from V and 5 bases from J, with 20 bases between. CDR1 and CDR2 from the germline V gene are LNHDA and SQIVND (reference sequence). The CDR3 DNA is TGTGCCAGTAGTAAGGTGGCGGGGCTATCCAGGGAGACCCAGTACTTC. This codes for CASSKVAGLSRETQYF.

This clonotype was detected ten times or more. CDR3 in DNA: TGTGCCTGGAGTGAGAGACAGGGATATGGCGAGCAGTACTTC. Amino acid sequence: CAWSERQGYGEQYF. This chain connects TRBV30 to TRBJ2-7; 7 nucleotides agree with TRBD1. The CDR3 is 14 amino acids. The germline V gene has CDR1 GTSNPN and CDR2 SVGIG (reference sequence). Trimming cost V 1 base and J 6 bases; bases outside gene matches: 9.

This chain joins TRBV7-9 and TRBJ1-2; D possibly corresponds to TRBD1 (5 bases). CDR3 size: 14 residues. In germline, CDR1 is SEHNR, CDR2 FQNEAQ (reference sequence). Between the trimmed V and J ends, which lost 2 bases and 4 bases, there was a span of 11 bases. In nucleotides, the CDR3 is TGTGCCAGCAGCTTAAGGGACCTAACCTATGGCTACACCTTC. Its protein is CASSLRDLTYGYTF.

This clonotype has ten or more counts. This chain connects TRBV20-1 to TRBJ1-1, with 7 bases aligning to TRBD1. The CDR3 has 13 residues. V lost 6 bases, J lost 2 bases, and 6 bases stayed unmatched. Germline V CDR1 and CDR2: DFQATT, SNEGSKA (reference sequence). The CDR3: CSALGQPNTEAFF. The CDR3 coding sequence is TGCAGTGCCCTGGGACAGCCTAACACTGAAGCTTTCTTT.

The sample holds many counts of this clonotype. V is TRBV20-1 and J is TRBJ2-7; D remains unclear. Germline CDR1 and CDR2: DFQATT and SNEGSKA (reference sequence). The CDR3 covers 11 residues. V gave up 3 bases and J gave up 3 bases, with 6 bases separating them. Here the CDR3 reads CSASPVYEQYF. The CDR3 coding sequence is TGCAGTGCTAGTCCCGTCTACGAGCAGTACTTC.

This chain connects TRBV20-1 to TRBJ1-1; D is undetermined. The CDR3 sequence is 11 residues long. CDR1 and CDR2 from the germline V gene are DFQATT and SNEGSKA (reference sequence). Trimming pared 2 bases from V and 3 bases from J, leaving 4 bases between. The CDR3 sequence is CSARRHTEAFF. The CDR3 DNA sequence: TGCAGTGCTAGAAGGCACACTGAAGCTTTCTTT.